Shown below are 4 T cell receptor beta chains from a single sample sequenced in a study of blood T cells in healthy people across ages. For the second PCR, which ran for 7 to 11 cycles, a sample-barcoded 5' primer and a J-beta primer mix were used. TCRdb redid the calling of the 5' RACE reads with MiXCR, one entry per CDR3 protein. Altogether some 900,000 distinct CDR3 sequences are present, roughly 52% being singletons, with the ten largest covering roughly an eighth. The sequencing input was blood. All receptors derive from a man aged 25-45 years in good health.

The rearrangement links TRBV7-2 to TRBJ2-5; D is unclear. CDR1 is SGHTA, CDR2 FQGNSA, per germline. This CDR3 is 14 amino acids long. V lost 4 bases, J lost 5 bases, and 14 bases lay in between. The CDR3 coding sequence is TGTGCCAGCAGCTCAACGGTCGGCTGGGAGACCCAGTACTTC. Translation: CASSSTVGWETQYF.

The chain joins TRBV9 to TRBJ1-1, with TRBD1 as a possible D gene (6 bases). CDR3 size: 15 residues. V was trimmed by 4 bases and J by 1 base, leaving 14 bases between them. CDR1 SGDLS and CDR2 YYNGEE come from the germline V gene. In nucleotides, the CDR3 is TGTGCCAGCAGCCCATTACCGACAGGGAACACTGAAGCTTTCTTT. It codes for CASSPLPTGNTEAFF.

The chain combines TRBV10-3 with TRBJ2-2, with 11 bases identical to TRBD2. Germline V gives CDR1 ENHRY, CDR2 SYGVKD. The CDR3 has 15 amino acids. J gave up 6 bases and V 4 bases, and 4 bases lay outside the gene matches. The DNA of the CDR3 is TGTGCCATCAGTGGTCTAGCGGGGGGAGCCGGGGAGCTGTTTTTT. Translating gives CAISGLAGGAGELFF.

This sequence joins TRBV29-1 and TRBJ2-4; unclear D gene. The CDR3 covers 11 residues. The V end lost 0 bases, the J end lost 9 bases, and 6 bases lay between the germline ends. CDR1 is SQVTM, CDR2 ANQGSEA, per germline. Here the CDR3 DNA reads TGCAGCGTTGAAGATCTCGGCATTCAGTACTTC. Protein: CSVEDLGIQYF.